These 2 T cell receptor beta chains were sequenced from one sample in a study of regulatory T cells in long-lasting Graves disease. The authors built TCR beta libraries using iRepertoire HTBI primers and Arm-PCR of CDR3 regions. One entry per CDR3 protein, called by TCRdb with MiXCR from the multiplex PCR reads. This table has almost 350,000 distinct CDR3 sequences, roughly 21% appearing once. Time point indicated: persistent/refractory GD, antithyroid drugs over 5 years with positive TRAb. Researchers made the TCR library from RNA that was extracted from PBMCs. The sequences come from peripheral blood mononuclear cells (PBMCs), collected when the disease was refractory, from a patient treated with antithyroid drugs. The receptors come from a female donor with Graves disease.

This clonotype has ten or more counts. The genes are TRBV12-3 or TRBV12-4 and TRBJ2-6; 8 bases map to TRBD2. The CDR3 contains 14 residues. The J segment lost 4 bases and the V segment lost 10 bases, leaving 6 bases of the junction unmatched. The CDR3: CATSGGVGANVLTF. CDR3 DNA: TGTGCCACCTCGGGAGGGGTCGGGGCCAACGTCCTGACTTTC.

The table lists this clonotype with a few counts. V usage is TRBV7-9 and J usage is TRBJ2-5, with D possibly being TRBD1 or TRBD2 (7 bases each). Germline-derived CDR1 and CDR2 are SEHNR and FQNEAQ (reference sequence). The CDR3 has 15 amino acids. The ends were cut back, 3 bases at V and 3 bases at J, with 14 bases in the middle. The CDR3 spells CASSFTGGQEETQYF. The CDR3 nucleotides read TGTGCCAGCAGCTTTACGGGAGGACAGGAAGAGACCCAGTACTTC.